The sequence of this T cell receptor (beta chain) was determined in a study of blood T cell repertoires in COVID-19. CDR3 size: 12 residues. Germline-derived CDR1 and CDR2 are SQVTM and ANQGSEA. With 7 bases clipped from V and 2 bases from J, the junction kept 1 base outside the gene matches. Clones were read by immunoSEQ multiplex PCR, and TCRdb kept only the in-frame ones, dropping some. The sample contains roughly 200,000 clones, more than 75% of which appear only once. Sequencing was carried out using peripheral blood. V usage is TRBV29-1 and J usage is TRBJ1-2; 10 bases fit TRBD1. The receptor was isolated from a person aged 70 to 85 with COVID-19, enrolled during active disease. The CDR3 sequence is CSGGQGNYGYTF. DNA of the CDR3: TGCAGCGGGGGACAGGGGAACTATGGCTACACCTTC.